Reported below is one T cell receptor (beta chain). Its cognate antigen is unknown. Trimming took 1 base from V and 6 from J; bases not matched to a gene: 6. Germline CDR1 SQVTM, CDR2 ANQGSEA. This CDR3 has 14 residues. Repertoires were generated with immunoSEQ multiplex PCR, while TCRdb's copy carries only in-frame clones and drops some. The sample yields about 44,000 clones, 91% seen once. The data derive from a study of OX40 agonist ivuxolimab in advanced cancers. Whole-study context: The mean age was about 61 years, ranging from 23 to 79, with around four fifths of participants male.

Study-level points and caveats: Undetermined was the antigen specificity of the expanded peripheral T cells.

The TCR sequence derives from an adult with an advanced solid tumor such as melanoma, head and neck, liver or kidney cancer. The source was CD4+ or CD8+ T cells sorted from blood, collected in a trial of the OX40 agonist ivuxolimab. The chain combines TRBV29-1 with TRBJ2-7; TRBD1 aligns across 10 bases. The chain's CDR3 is CSVEGTGGPLEQYF. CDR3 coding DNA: TGCAGCGTTGAAGGGACAGGGGGTCCCCTCGAGCAGTACTTC.